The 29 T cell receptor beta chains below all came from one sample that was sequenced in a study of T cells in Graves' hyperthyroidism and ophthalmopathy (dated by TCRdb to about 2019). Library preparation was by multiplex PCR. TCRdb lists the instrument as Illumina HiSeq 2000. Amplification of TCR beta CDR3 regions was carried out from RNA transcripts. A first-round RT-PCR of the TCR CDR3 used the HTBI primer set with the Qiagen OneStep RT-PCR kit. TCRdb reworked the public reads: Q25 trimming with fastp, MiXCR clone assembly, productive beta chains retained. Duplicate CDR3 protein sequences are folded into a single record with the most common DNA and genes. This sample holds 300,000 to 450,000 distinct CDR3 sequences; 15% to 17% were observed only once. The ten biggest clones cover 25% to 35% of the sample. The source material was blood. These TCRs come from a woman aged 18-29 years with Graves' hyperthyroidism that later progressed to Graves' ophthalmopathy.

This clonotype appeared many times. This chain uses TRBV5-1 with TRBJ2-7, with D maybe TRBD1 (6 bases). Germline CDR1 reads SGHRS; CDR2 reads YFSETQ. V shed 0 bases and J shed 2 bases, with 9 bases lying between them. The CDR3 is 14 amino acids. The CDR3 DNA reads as TGCGCCAGCAGCTTGGCCACAGGGACCTACGAGCAGTACTTC. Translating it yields CASSLATGTYEQYF.

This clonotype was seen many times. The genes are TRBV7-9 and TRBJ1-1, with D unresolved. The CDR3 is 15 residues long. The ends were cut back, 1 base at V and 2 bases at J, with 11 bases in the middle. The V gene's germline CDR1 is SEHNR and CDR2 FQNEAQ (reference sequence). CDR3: CASSLVRGSNTEAFF. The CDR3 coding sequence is TGTGCCAGCAGCTTAGTTCGGGGTTCAAACACTGAAGCTTTCTTT.

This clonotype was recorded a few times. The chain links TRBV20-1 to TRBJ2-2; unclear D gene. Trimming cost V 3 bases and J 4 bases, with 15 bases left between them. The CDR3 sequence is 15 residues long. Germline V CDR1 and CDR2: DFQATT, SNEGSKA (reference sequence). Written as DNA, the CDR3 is TGCAGTGCTAGTCCGATCCCGCTAGGCACCGGGGAGCTGTTTTTT. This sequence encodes CSASPIPLGTGELFF.

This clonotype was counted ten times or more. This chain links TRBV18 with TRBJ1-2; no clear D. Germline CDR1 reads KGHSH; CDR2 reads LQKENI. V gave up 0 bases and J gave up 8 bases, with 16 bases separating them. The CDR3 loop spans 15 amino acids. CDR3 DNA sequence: TGTGCCAGCTCACCACCCCAAGGTGGGCTACGGGGCTACACCTTC. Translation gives CASSPPQGGLRGYTF.

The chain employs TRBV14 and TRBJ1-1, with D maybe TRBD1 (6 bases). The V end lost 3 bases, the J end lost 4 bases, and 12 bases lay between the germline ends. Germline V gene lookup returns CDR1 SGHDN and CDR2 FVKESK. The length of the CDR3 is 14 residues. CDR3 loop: CASSHRGRSTEAFF. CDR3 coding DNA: TGTGCCAGCAGCCACCGGGGGCGCAGCACTGAAGCTTTCTTT. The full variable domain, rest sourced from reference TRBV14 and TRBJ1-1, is EAGVTQFPSHSVIEKGQTVTLRCDPISGHDNLYWYRRVMGKEIKFLLHFVKESKQDESGMPNNRFLAERTGGTYSTLKVQPAELEDSGVYFCASSHRGRSTEAFFGQGTRLTVV.

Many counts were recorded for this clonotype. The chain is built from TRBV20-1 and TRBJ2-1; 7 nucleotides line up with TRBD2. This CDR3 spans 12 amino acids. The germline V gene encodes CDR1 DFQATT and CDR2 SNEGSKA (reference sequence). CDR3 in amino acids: CTAGVSYNEQFF. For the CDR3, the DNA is TGCACCGCGGGAGTAAGCTACAATGAGCAGTTCTTC.

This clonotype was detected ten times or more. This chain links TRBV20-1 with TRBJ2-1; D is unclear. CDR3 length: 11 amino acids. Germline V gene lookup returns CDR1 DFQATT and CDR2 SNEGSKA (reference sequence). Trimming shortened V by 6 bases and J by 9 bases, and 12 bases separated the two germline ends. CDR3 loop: CSAYSHIEQFF. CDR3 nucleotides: TGCAGTGCCTACTCCCATATTGAGCAGTTCTTC.

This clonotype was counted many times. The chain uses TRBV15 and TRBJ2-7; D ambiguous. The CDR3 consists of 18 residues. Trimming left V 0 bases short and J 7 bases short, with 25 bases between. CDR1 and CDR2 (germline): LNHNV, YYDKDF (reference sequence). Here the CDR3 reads CATSRDSLGFGSLGEQYF. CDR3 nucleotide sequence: TGTGCCACCAGCAGAGATTCCCTCGGTTTTGGTTCGTTGGGGGAGCAGTACTTC.

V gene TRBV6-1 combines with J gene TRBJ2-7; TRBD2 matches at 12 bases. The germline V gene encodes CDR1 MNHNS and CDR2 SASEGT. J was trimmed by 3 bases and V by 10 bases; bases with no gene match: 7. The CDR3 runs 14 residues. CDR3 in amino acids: CAIKTSGSFYEQYF. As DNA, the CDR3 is TGTGCCATTAAGACTAGCGGGAGTTTCTACGAGCAGTACTTC.

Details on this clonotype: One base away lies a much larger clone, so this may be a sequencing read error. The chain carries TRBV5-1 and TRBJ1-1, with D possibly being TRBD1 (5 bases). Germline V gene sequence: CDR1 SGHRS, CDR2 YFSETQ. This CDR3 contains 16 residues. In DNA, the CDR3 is TGCACCAGCAGCGATGCGCGGCAGGGAAGGAACACTGAAGCTTTCTTT. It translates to CTSSDARQGRNTEAFF.

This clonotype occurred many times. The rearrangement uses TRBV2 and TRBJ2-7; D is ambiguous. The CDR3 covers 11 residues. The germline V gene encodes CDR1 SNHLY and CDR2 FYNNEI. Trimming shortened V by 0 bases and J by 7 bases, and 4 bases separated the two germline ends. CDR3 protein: CASSEAGEQYF. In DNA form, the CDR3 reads TGTGCCAGCAGTGAAGCGGGAGAGCAGTACTTC.

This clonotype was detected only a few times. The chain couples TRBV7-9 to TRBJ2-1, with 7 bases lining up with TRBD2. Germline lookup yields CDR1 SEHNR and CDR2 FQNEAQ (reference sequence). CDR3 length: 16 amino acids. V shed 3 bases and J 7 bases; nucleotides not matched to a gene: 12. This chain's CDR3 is CASSFPPQLAWNEQFF. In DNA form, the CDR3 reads TGTGCCAGCAGCTTTCCCCCGCAACTAGCGTGGAATGAGCAGTTCTTC.

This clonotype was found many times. The CDR3 sequence is CASSYSRDKNYGYTF. CDR3 bases: TGTGCCAGCAGTTACTCGAGGGACAAGAACTATGGCTACACCTTC. The chain carries TRBV6-6 and TRBJ1-2, with a tentative D call TRBD1 (6 bases). The CDR3 loop spans 15 amino acids. Trimming removed 0 bases at V and 2 bases at J, with 10 bases between. Germline CDR1 and CDR2: MNHNY and SVGAGI (reference sequence).

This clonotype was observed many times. The CDR3: CASSQDLTGVYNEQFF. CDR3 DNA sequence: TGTGCCAGCAGCCAAGATCTCACGGGAGTTTACAATGAGCAGTTCTTC. The chain has TRBV4-2 and TRBJ2-1, with D possibly TRBD2 on 6 matching bases. Germline assignment: CDR1 LGHNA and CDR2 YNFKEQ. This CDR3 region has 16 residues. V lost 0 bases and J 4 bases, leaving 13 bases between the germline ends.

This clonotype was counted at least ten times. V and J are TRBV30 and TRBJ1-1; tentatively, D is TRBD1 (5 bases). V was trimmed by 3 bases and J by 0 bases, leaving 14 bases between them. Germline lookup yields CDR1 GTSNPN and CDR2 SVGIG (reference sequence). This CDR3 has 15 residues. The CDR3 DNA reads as TGTGCCTGGAGGGCAGGAGGGACGGTGAACACTGAAGCTTTCTTT. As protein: CAWRAGGTVNTEAFF.

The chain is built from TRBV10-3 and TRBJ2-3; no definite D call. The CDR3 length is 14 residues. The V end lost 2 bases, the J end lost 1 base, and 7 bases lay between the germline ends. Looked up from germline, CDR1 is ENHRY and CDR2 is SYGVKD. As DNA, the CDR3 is TGTGCCATCAGTGAGGCCGGGCGCACAGATACGCAGTATTTT. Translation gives CAISEAGRTDTQYF.

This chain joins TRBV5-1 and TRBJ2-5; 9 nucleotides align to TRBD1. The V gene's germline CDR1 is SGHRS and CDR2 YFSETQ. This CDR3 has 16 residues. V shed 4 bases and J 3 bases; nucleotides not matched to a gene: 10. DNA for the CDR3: TGCGCCAGCAGCCATGGGACAGGGATATATGAAGAGACCCAGTACTTC. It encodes CASSHGTGIYEETQYF.

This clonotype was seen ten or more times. CDR3 DNA: TGCAGCGTTGAGAGCGGAGATAGTTCGGGCACAGATACGCAGTATTTT. It translates to CSVESGDSSGTDTQYF. The chain is built from TRBV29-1 and TRBJ2-3; TRBD2 is a possible D gene (5 bases). The CDR3 contains 16 residues. V was shortened by 3 bases and J by 1 base, with 17 bases between the two germline ends. Germline values: CDR1 SQVTM, CDR2 ANQGSEA.

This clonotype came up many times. The CDR3 sequence: CASSLEFDTEAFF. The CDR3 coding sequence is TGCGCCAGCAGCTTGGAATTTGACACTGAAGCTTTCTTT. This chain joins TRBV5-1 and TRBJ1-1; D gene unclear. V was shortened by 0 bases and J by 3 bases, with 6 bases between the two germline ends. There are 13 residues in the CDR3. Germline V lookup: CDR1 SGHRS, CDR2 YFSETQ. Full variable domain (missing parts from reference TRBV5-1 and TRBJ1-1): KAGVTQTPRYLIKTRGQQVTLSCSPISGHRSVSWYQQTPGQGLQFLFEYFSETQRNKGNFPGRFSGRQFSNSRSEMNVSTLELGDSALYLCASSLEFDTEAFFGQGTRLTVV.

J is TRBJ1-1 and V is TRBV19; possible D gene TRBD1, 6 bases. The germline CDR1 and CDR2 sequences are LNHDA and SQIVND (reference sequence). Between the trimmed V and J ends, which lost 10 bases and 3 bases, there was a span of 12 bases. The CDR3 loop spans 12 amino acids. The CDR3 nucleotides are TGTGCCACCTTTACAGGGTACACTGAAGCTTTCTTT. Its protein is CATFTGYTEAFF.

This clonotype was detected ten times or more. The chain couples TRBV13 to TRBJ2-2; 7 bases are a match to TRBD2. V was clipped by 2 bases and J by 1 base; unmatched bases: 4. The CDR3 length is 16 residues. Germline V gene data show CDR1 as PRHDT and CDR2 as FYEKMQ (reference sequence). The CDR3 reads CASSLKGLENTGELFF. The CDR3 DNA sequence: TGTGCCAGCAGCTTAAAAGGACTAGAGAACACCGGGGAGCTGTTTTTT.

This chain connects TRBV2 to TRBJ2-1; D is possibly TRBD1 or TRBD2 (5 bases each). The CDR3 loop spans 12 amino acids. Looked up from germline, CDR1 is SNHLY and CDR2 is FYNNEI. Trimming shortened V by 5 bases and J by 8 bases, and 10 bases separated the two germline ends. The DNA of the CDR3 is TGTGCCAGCAGTTCCGGGACCCATGAGCAGTTCTTC. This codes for CASSSGTHEQFF.

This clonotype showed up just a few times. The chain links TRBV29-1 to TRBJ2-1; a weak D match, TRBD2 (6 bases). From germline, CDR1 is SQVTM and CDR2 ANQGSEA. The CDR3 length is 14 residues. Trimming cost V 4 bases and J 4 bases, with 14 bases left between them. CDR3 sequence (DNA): TGCAGCGTTGGGGGCGGGAAGGGGTACAATGAGCAGTTCTTC. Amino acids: CSVGGGKGYNEQFF.

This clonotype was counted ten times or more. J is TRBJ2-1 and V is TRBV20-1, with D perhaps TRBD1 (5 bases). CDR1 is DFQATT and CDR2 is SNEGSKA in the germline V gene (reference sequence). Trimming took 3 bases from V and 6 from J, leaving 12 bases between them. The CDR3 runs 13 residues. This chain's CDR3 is CSARGRATNEQFF. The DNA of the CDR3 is TGCAGTGCTAGGGGCAGGGCCACCAATGAGCAGTTCTTC.

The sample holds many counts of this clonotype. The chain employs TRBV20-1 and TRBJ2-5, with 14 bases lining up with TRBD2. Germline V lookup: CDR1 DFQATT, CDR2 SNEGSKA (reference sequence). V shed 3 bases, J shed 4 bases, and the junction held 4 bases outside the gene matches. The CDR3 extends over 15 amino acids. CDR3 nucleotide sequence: TGCAGTGCTAGGGATGGGACTAGCGGGAGAGAGACCCAGTACTTC. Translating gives CSARDGTSGRETQYF.

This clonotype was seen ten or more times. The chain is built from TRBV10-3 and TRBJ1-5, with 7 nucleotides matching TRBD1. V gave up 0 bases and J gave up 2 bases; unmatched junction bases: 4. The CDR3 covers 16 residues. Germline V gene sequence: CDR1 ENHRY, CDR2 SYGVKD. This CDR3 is CAISESPGGGNQPQHF. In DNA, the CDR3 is TGTGCCATCAGTGAGTCACCAGGGGGGGGCAATCAGCCCCAGCATTTT.

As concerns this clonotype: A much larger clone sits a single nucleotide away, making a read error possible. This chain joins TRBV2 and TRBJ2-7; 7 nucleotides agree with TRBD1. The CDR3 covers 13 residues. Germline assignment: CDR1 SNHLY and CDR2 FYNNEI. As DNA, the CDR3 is TGTGCCTCGGGCCGGGGACAGTTCTACGAGCGGTACTTC. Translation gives CASGRGQFYERYF.

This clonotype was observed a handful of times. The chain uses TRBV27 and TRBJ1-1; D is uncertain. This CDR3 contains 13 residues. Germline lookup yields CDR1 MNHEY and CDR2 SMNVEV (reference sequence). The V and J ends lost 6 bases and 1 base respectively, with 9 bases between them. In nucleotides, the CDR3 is TGTGCCAGCAGGGGCAATTCGAACACTGAAGCTTTCTTT. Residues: CASRGNSNTEAFF.

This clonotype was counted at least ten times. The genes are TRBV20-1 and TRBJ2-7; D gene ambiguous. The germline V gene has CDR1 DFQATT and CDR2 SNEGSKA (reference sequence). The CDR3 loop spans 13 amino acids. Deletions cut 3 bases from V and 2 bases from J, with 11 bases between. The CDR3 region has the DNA TGCAGTGCTAGTTCAGATACAACCTACGAGCAGTACTTC. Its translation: CSASSDTTYEQYF.